This TCR beta chain was profiled in a study of response to subunit inactivated influenza vaccine. The study, taken as a whole, reports: New T cells are recruited in small numbers by each seasonal influenza vaccination, according to the authors' suggestion.

In TCRdb, the RT-PCR reads were re-called with MiXCR into one record per CDR3 protein. In the table there are 600,000 to 850,000 distinct CDR3 sequences, approximately 14% of which are singletons. With regard to this clonotype: Its specificity is not known.

Germline V lookup: CDR1 SGHTA, CDR2 FQGNSA. The length of the CDR3 is 13 residues. Trimming took off 1 base at V and 8 bases at J, with 11 bases between the two ends. The source is a man aged 45-60 years who received an inactivated influenza vaccine. Sequencing used PBMCs from blood, obtained approximately 15 days before vaccination. This sequence joins TRBV7-2 and TRBJ1-2; D is uncertain. CDR3 DNA sequence: TGTGCCAGCAGCTTAGACCGGGAAGGGGGCTACACCTTC. Protein sequence: CASSLDREGGYTF. Drawing the rest from reference TRBV7-2 and TRBJ1-2, the complete variable domain is GAGVSQSPSNKVTEKGKDVELRCDPISGHTALYWYRQSLGQGLEFLIYFQGNSAPDKSGLPSDRFSAERTGGSVSTLTIQRTQQEDSAVYLCASSLDREGGYTFGSGTRLTVV.